This T cell receptor beta chain was observed in a study of CXCR3-negative and CXCR3-positive naive CD8 T cells. Study findings and constraints: Naive subsets did not differ in surface CD5, and the authors estimated TCR strength using properties of the TRB CDR3. Both naive subsets, CXCR3-negative and CXCR3-positive, displayed similar TRBV-TRBJ usage, unlike memory cells. A higher hydrophobicity marked the TRB CDR3s of CXCR3-positive naive cells versus CXCR3-negative naive cells. Relative to memory CD8+ cells, whose diversity was much lower, both naive subsets had comparably high diversity.

Libraries of TRB cDNA were made by 5' RACE and carried UMIs. TCRdb reprocessed the 5' RACE reads, with one entry per CDR3 protein and no DNA. There are about 6,900 distinct CDR3 sequences in the sample, with about 1.5% held by the top ten. Cells that were CD45RO-CCR7+CD27+CD95- constituted naive CD8+ T cells. About this clonotype itself: What it recognizes is unknown.

Germline V gene sequence: CDR1 SGHRS, CDR2 YFSETQ. The CDR3 extends over 12 amino acids. The genes are TRBV5-1 and TRBJ1-2. Sequenced sample: naive CXCR3+ CD8+ T cells from blood. The subset: CD45RO-CCR7+CD27+CD95- naive CD8+ T cells expressing CXCR3 (TNR3+). The TCR sequence derives from a human donor in good health. Some clones in this sample may be carry-over from other donors' samples. The CDR3 reads CASSDTDYGYTF.